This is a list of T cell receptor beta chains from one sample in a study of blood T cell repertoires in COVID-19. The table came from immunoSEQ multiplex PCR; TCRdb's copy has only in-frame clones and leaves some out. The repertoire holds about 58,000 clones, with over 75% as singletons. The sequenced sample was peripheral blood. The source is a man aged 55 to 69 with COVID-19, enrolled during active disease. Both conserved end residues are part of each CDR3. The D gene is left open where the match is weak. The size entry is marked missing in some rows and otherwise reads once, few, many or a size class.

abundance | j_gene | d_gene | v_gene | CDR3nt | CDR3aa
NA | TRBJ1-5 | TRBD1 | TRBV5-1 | TGCGCCAGCAGCTCCGGGACAGGGACCAATCAGCCCCAGCATTTT | CASSSGTGTNQPQHF
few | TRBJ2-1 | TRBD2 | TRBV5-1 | TGCGCCAGCGGACCAGCGGGATCATGGAATGAGCAGTTCTTC | CASGPAGSWNEQFF
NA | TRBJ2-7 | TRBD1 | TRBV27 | TGTGCCAGCAGTTTGTGGACAGGGGGCAGGGACGAGCAGTACTTC | CASSLWTGGRDEQYF
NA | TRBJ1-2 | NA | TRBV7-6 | TGTGCCAGCAGCTTACGCGTCCAGGGTTTCCCCGATGGCTACACCTTC | CASSLRVQGFPDGYTF
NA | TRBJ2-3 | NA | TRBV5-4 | TGTGCCAGCAGCTTGTCCCGGGGGACGGGGGTAACAGATACGCAGTATTTT | CASSLSRGTGVTDTQYF
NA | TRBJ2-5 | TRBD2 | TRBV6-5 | TGTGCCAGCAGTTATATTCGGGGGGGTGGGACCCAGTACTTC | CASSYIRGGGTQYF
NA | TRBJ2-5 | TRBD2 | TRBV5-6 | TGTGCCAGAGGACCTGCGGGGGGACGTCTGGGAGAGACCCAGTACTTC | CARGPAGGRLGETQYF
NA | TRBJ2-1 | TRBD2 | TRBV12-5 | TGTGCTAGTGGCTCCGGGGGGGGTCTTAGCTCCTACAATGAGCAGTTCTTC | CASGSGGGLSSYNEQFF
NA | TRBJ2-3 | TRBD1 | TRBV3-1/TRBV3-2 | TGTGCCAGCAGCCTACGGGACAGGGCCACAGATACGCAGTATTTT | CASSLRDRATDTQYF
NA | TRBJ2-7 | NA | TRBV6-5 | TGTGCCAGCATGAGACTAGACGTAAAGGCCGAGCAGTACTTC | CASMRLDVKAEQYF
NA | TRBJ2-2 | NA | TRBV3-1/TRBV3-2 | TGTGCCAGCAGCCTTTCGGTGACCGGGGAGCTGTTTTTT | CASSLSVTGELFF
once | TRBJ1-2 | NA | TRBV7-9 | TGTGCCAGCAGCCCTTCGACAGAGGATGGACGTGGCTACACCTTC | CASSPSTEDGRGYTF
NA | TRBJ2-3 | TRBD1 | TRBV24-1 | TGTGCCACCAGTGACGGGACAGTTAGCACAGATACGCAGTATTTT | CATSDGTVSTDTQYF
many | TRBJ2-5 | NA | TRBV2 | TGTGCCAGCAGTGACGGGGTAGAGACCCAGTACTTC | CASSDGVETQYF
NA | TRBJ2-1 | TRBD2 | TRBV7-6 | TGTGCCAGCAGCCAAGCGGGAGTCGGGTTCTTC | CASSQAGVGFF
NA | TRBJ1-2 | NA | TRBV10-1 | TGCGCCAGCAGTGACGCCGTTTTGGAGCATGGCTACACCTTC | CASSDAVLEHGYTF
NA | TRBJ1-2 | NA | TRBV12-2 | TGTGCAAGCCGGCGACAGTCTCCCAAAAATTATGGCTACACCTTC | CASRRQSPKNYGYTF
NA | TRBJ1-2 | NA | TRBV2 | TGTGCCAGCAGTGAAAGAGAAACGCGTGGCTACACCTTC | CASSERETRGYTF
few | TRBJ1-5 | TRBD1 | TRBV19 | TGTGCCAGTAGTACCCGGACAGGGAAGAATCAGCCCCAGCATTTT | CASSTRTGKNQPQHF
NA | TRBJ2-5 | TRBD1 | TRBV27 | TGTGCCAGCAGTTTAGGTCCCAGGGGGCGGGGAGAAGAGACCCAGTACTTC | CASSLGPRGRGEETQYF
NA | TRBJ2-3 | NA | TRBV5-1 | TGCGCCAGCAGCTTGGGGGGGACTCACGGAGCAGATACGCAGTATTTT | CASSLGGTHGADTQYF
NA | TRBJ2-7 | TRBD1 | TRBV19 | TGTGCCAGTAGTATATCCCCCTTTGGACAGGGGATCAACGAGCAGTACTTC | CASSISPFGQGINEQYF
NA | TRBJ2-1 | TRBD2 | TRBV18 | TGTGCCAGCTCACCACCCCTAGCGGGGGGGACAATGAAGCAGTTCTTC | CASSPPLAGGTMKQFF
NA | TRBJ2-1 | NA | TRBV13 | TGTGCCAGCAGCTTAGGCCAGGACAGCTTCGTTAAGTTCTTC | CASSLGQDSFVKFF
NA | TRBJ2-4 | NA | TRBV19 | TGTGCCAGTAGTATAAGGACCGAAGGGGAAGCCAAAAACATTCAGTACTTC | CASSIRTEGEAKNIQYF
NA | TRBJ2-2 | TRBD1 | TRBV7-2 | TGTGCCAGCAGCGACAGGGGGCGGCGCACCGGGGAGCTGTTTTTT | CASSDRGRRTGELFF
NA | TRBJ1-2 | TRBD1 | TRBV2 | TGTGCCAGCAGTGCGGGGACAGGGTCCTCGAATGGCTACACCTTC | CASSAGTGSSNGYTF
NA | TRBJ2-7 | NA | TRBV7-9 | TGTGCCAGCAGCCACCCCGGACTCGCCTACGAGCAGTACTTC | CASSHPGLAYEQYF
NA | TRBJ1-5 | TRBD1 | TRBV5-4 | TGTGCCAGCAGCTTGATGGGACAGGGGCGTGCTGGGCCCCAGCATTTT | CASSLMGQGRAGPQHF
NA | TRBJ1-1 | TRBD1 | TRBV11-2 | TGTGCCAGCAGCTTACGATCGACAGGGGGTGAGACTGAAGCTTTCTTT | CASSLRSTGGETEAFF
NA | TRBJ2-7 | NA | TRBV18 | TGTGCCAGCTCACCGGGTCGCACCCAGGGCGAGCAGTACTTC | CASSPGRTQGEQYF
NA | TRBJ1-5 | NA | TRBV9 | TGTGCCAGCAGCGGGGGCTATAGCAATCAGCCCCAGCATTTT | CASSGGYSNQPQHF
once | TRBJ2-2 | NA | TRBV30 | TGTGCCTGGGCTAGCCGGAACACCGGGGAGCTGTTTTTT | CAWASRNTGELFF
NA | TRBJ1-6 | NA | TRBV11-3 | TGTGCCAGCAGCAGGAGACAGAAGGATTCACCCCTCCACTTT | CASSRRQKDSPLHF
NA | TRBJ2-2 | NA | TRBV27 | TGTGCCAGCAGTTTACAGAGGGCCACGTCCGGGGAGCTGTTTTTT | CASSLQRATSGELFF
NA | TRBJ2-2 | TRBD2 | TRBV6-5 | TGTGCCAGCAGTTACTTTGCGGGGGGGAACACCGGGGAGCTGTTTTTT | CASSYFAGGNTGELFF
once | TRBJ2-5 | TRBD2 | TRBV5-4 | TGTGCCAGCAGCTTGGCCCCGGGGGGTCGGGGCCAAGAGACCCAGTACTTC | CASSLAPGGRGQETQYF
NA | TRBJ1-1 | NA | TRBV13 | TGTGCCAGCAGCTTAGATGTCGGTTTGAACACTGAAGCTTTCTTT | CASSLDVGLNTEAFF
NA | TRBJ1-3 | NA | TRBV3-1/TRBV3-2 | TGTGCCAGCAGCCAAGGCAGGGCTTCTGGAAACACCATATATTTT | CASSQGRASGNTIYF
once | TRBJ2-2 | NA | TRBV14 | TGTGCCAGCAGCCAGGAGACTTATAACACCGGGGAGCTGTTTTTT | CASSQETYNTGELFF
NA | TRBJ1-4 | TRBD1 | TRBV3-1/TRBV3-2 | TGTGCCAGCCGACACAGGGGGGGAGAAAAACTGTTTTTT | CASRHRGGEKLFF
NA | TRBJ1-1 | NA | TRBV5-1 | TGCGCCAGCAGCTTGGGACTGAGCACTGAAGCTTTCTTT | CASSLGLSTEAFF
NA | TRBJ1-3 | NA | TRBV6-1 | TGTGCCAGCAGTGATACAGGGTTTAACACCATATATTTT | CASSDTGFNTIYF
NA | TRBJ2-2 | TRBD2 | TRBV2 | TGTGCCAGCAGGTCTAGCGGGAGGGCCTTCGAGCTTCGGACCGGGGAGCTGTTTTTT | CASRSSGRAFELRTGELFF